The rows below give T cell receptor beta chains drawn from one sample of a study of naive and memory T cell subsets. TCRdb called the UMI-ligation and nested PCR reads again in MiXCR, with one record for every CDR3 protein. The sample has roughly 150,000 distinct CDR3 sequences, 22% seen once. The sequencing input was naive CD4+ T cells from blood. The receptor source for this set is a human donor in good health. Both conserved end residues are part of each CDR3.

J gene	CDR3 length	V gene	CDR3 protein
TRBJ2-1	16	TRBV3-1	CASSLRLAGGNNEEFF
TRBJ2-7	14	TRBV6-5	CASNMDRGGYEQYF
TRBJ2-1	15	TRBV12-3/TRBV12-4	CASSLERASWNEQFF
TRBJ2-1	16	TRBV29-1	CSVAGSQGPPYNEQFF
TRBJ2-4	16	TRBV18	CASSPNTPGQGHIQYF
TRBJ1-5	17	TRBV20-1	CSARDSMGTGVNQPQHF
TRBJ2-7	12	TRBV28	CASTDRAYEQYF
TRBJ2-7	16	TRBV27	CASSTPGGSGSYEQYF
TRBJ2-3	13	TRBV12-3/TRBV12-4	CASSSRQTDTQYF
TRBJ1-4	15	TRBV6-5	CASSYRRGPTEKLFF
TRBJ2-5	15	TRBV28	CASSFPTSGQETQYF
TRBJ1-4	12	TRBV28	CASQGLEEKLFF
TRBJ2-7	11	TRBV24-1	CATSLGSEQYF
TRBJ2-1	12	TRBV9	CASSVQGNEQFF
TRBJ1-5	15	TRBV2	CASSGVGLSNQPQHF
TRBJ2-3	17	TRBV9	CASSLFPGLAGGDTQYF
TRBJ1-5	15	TRBV3-1	CASSLTGTHGGTQHF
TRBJ2-3	16	TRBV5-1	CASSLVGGGNPDTQYF
TRBJ2-1	18	TRBV4-3	CASSHHSGRLGGVDEQFF
TRBJ1-6	17	TRBV9	CASSPQDRSFRNSPLHF
TRBJ2-5	15	TRBV18	CASSPDRGREETQYF
TRBJ2-1	14	TRBV7-8	CASSYRTGNNEQFF
TRBJ2-2	17	TRBV7-7	CASSPRLAGGRTGELFF
TRBJ2-5	14	TRBV11-3	CASSRRAGVETQYF
TRBJ1-2	17	TRBV11-2	CASSQGGQGRPNYGYTF
TRBJ2-1	16	TRBV5-1	CASSRTGTGAYNEQFF
TRBJ2-1	15	TRBV6-2/TRBV6-3	CATQSLAGGYNEQFF
TRBJ1-2	16	TRBV6-2/TRBV6-3	CASSYSSGEPLEGYTF
TRBJ2-5	16	TRBV6-5	CASSYRGSGIQETQYF
TRBJ1-1	13	TRBV20-1	CSARGPTNTEAFF
TRBJ2-7	14	TRBV6-5	CASSPRTPISPQYF
TRBJ2-7	14	TRBV20-1	CSARAVAGPYEQYF
TRBJ2-1	15	TRBV29-1	CSVAARKGSYNEQFF
TRBJ1-4	13	TRBV20-1	CSARGQGSRKLFF
TRBJ2-5	14	TRBV20-1	CSAPRSGVQETQYF
TRBJ2-7	15	TRBV14	CASSQGGHPLYEQYF
TRBJ1-2	15	TRBV12-3/TRBV12-4	CASSFSQGAVYGYTF
TRBJ1-4	15	TRBV19	CASSGRRATNEKLFF
TRBJ1-1	13	TRBV3-1	CASSQTGQTEAFF
TRBJ1-6	15	TRBV5-1	CASSFFGRDNSPLHF
TRBJ2-2	15	TRBV5-4	CASSPGTANTGELFF
TRBJ1-5	13	TRBV27	CASRTPEGQPQHF
TRBJ2-2	14	TRBV20-1	CSARAPGRTGELFF
TRBJ1-2	13	TRBV29-1	CSVEDPGWGGYTF
TRBJ1-1	16	TRBV24-1	CATSDLNRRPNTEAFF
TRBJ2-7	13	TRBV19	CASSIGQGYEQYF
TRBJ2-3	15	TRBV24-1	CATSDAGQTTDTQYF
TRBJ1-2	13	TRBV10-3	CAISESSQYGYTF
TRBJ2-5	15	TRBV2	CASRRGSGAQETQYF
TRBJ2-3	15	TRBV3-1	CASSPDLRITDTQYF
TRBJ2-7	15	TRBV5-1	CASEVGQAPTYEQYF
TRBJ1-1	14	TRBV10-3	CAALPGQGNTEAFF
TRBJ1-2	17	TRBV25-1	CASSEKGRTGPSYGYTF
TRBJ2-1	14	TRBV24-1	CATRGQGAKDEQFF
TRBJ1-1	16	TRBV12-3/TRBV12-4	CASSLRSGRGITEAFF